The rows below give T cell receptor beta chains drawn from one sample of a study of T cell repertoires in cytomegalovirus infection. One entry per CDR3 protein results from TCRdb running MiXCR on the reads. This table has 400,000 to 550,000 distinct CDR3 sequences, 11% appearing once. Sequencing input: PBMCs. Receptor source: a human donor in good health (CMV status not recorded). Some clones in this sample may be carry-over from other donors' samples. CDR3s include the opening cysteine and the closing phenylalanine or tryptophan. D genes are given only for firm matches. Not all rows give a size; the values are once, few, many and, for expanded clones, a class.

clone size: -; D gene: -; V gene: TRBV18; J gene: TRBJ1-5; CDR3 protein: CASSPVSGANQPQHF; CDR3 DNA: TGTGCCAGCTCACCAGTGTCGGGTGCCAATCAGCCCCAGCATTTT
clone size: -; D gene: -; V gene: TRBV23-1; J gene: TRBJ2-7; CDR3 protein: CASSQTDPYEQYF; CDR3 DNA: TGCGCCAGCAGTCAAACGGATCCCTACGAGCAGTACTTC
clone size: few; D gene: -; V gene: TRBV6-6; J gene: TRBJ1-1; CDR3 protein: CASSGQSEAFF; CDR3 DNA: TGTGCCAGCAGCGGACAGTCTGAAGCTTTCTTT
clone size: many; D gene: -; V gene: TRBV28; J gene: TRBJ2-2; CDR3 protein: CASSKGIHGELFF; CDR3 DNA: TGTGCCAGCTCAAAAGGGATTCACGGGGAGCTGTTTTTT
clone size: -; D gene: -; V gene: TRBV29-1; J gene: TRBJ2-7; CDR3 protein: CSVDGAQGTYEQYF; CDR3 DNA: TGCAGCGTTGACGGGGCCCAGGGTACCTACGAGCAGTACTTC
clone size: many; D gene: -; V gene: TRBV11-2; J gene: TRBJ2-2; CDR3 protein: CASSPVAGRVGELFF; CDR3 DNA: TGTGCCAGCAGCCCCGTGGCAGGAAGGGTCGGGGAGCTGTTTTTT
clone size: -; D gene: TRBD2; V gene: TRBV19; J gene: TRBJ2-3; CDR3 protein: CASSGLAGVDTQYF; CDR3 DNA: TGTGCCAGTAGTGGGCTAGCGGGAGTGGATACGCAGTATTTT
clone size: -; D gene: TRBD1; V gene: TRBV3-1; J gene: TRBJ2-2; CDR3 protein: CASSQVRTGLAGELFF; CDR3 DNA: TGTGCCAGCAGCCAAGTCAGGACAGGCCTGGCCGGGGAGCTGTTTTTT
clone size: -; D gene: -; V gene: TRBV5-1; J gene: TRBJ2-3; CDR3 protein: CASSTTPGDGGDTQYF; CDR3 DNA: TGCGCCAGCAGCACAACACCGGGCGACGGTGGAGATACGCAGTATTTT
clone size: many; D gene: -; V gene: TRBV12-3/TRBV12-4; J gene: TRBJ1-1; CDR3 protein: CASSFGQGETEAFF; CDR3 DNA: TGTGCCAGCAGTTTCGGCCAGGGTGAAACTGAAGCTTTCTTT
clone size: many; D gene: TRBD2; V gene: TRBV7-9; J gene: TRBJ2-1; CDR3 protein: CASFPGLAARGLHNEQFF; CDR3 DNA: TGTGCCAGCTTCCCGGGACTAGCGGCGAGGGGGCTCCACAATGAGCAGTTCTTC
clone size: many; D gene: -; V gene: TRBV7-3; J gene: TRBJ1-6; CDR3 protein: CASSASYNSPLHF; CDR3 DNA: TGTGCCAGCAGCGCCTCCTATAATTCACCCCTCCACTTT
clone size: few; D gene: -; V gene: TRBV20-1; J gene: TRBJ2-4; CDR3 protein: CSARVDIQYF; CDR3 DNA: TGCAGTGCTAGAGTTGACATTCAGTACTTC
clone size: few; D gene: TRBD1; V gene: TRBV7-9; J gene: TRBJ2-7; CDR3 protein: CASSLWDRTSYEQYF; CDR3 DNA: TGTGCCAGCAGCTTATGGGACAGGACTTCTTACGAGCAGTACTTC
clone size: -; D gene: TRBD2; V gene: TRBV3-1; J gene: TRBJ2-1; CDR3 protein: CASSLSGTSGVLFF; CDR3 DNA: TGTGCCAGCAGCCTGTCCGGGACTAGCGGAGTCCTATTCTTC
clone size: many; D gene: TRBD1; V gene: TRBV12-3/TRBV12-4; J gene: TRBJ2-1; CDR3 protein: CASSGTGSSNEQFF; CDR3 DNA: TGTGCCAGCTCCGGGACAGGGAGTTCCAATGAGCAGTTCTTC
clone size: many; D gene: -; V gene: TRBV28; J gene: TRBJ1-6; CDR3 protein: CASSQGNSKSLHF; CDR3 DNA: TGTGCCAGCAGTCAGGGGAATTCGAAGTCCCTCCACTTT
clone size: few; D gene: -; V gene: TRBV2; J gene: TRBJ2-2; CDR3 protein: CASGSGTDTGELFF; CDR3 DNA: TGTGCCAGCGGTTCAGGGACGGACACCGGGGAGCTGTTTTTT
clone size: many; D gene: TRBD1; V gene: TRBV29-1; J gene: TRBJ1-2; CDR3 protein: CSVGQGENGYTF; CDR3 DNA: TGCAGCGTTGGTCAGGGGGAAAATGGCTACACCTTC
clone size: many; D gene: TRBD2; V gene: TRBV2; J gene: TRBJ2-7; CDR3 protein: CASSLYSGQYTYEQYF; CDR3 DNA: TGTGCCAGCAGCCTCTATAGCGGGCAATATACCTACGAGCAGTACTTC
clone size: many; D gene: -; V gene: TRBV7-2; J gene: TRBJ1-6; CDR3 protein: CASRTGSSPLHF; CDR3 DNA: TGTGCCAGCAGAACCGGGTCCTCACCCCTCCACTTT
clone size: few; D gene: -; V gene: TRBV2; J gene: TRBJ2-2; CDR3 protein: CASSEGSGGGELFF; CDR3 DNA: TGTGCCAGCAGTGAAGGTAGCGGCGGCGGGGAGCTGTTTTTT
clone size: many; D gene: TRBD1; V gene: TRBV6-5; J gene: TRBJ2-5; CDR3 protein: CASSYTGTAETQYF; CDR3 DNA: TGTGCCAGCAGTTACACTGGGACAGCAGAGACCCAGTACTTC
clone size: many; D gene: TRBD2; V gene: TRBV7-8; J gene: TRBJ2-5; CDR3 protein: CASRSLQGLAGGTSETQYF; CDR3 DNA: TGTGCCAGCAGGAGTTTACAGGGACTAGCGGGAGGGACCTCAGAGACCCAGTACTTC
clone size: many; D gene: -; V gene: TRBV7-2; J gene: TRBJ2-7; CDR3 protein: CASSLAPRTYEQYF; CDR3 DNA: TGTGCCAGCAGCTTAGCACCCAGAACCTACGAGCAGTACTTC
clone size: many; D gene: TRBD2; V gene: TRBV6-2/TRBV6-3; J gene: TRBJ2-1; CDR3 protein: CASSYGGLAGGVPIWRYNEQFF; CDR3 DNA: TGTGCCAGCAGTTACGGGGGACTAGCGGGAGGAGTCCCCATCTGGAGGTACAATGAGCAGTTCTTC